The 29 T cell receptor beta chains in this list originate from one sample, sequenced in a study of shared clonotypes between healthy human individuals. The protocol was immunoSEQ multiplex PCR, while the TCRdb copy is restricted to in-frame clones and leaves out a portion. In the table there are fewer than 2.5 million clones, more than 85% of which are singletons. Sample: naive CD4+ T cells from PBMCs. As to subset: CD45RA+ positively selected. These receptors originate from a young man in good health. Some clones in this sample may be carry-over from other donors' samples.

On this clone itself: This same CDR3 is encoded by further DNA sequences in the sample. J is TRBJ2-2 and V is TRBV18; 9 bases align to TRBD1. Germline CDR1 and CDR2: KGHSH and LQKENI. This CDR3 comprises 15 residues. Trimming at V came to 3 bases and at J to 1 base, leaving 0 bases not matched to a gene. The CDR3 reads CASSPDRGNTGELFF. In DNA form, the CDR3 reads TGTGCCAGCTCACCGGACAGGGGGAACACCGGGGAGCTGTTTTTT.

The gene calls are TRBV6-1 and TRBJ2-5, with TRBD1 matching 9 bases. After removal of 6 bases from V and 5 bases from J, the junction contained 10 bases not matched to a gene. The germline CDR1 and CDR2 sequences are MNHNS and SASEGT. The CDR3 sequence is 15 residues long. Here the CDR3 reads CASSNNRGRRETQYF. Written as DNA, the CDR3 is TGTGCCAGCAGCAATAACAGGGGGCGACGGGAGACCCAGTACTTC.

As concerns this clone: The identical CDR3 is also encoded by other nucleotide sequences in the sample. The rearrangement links TRBV5-1 to TRBJ1-1, with D tentatively TRBD1 (6 bases). From germline, CDR1 is SGHRS and CDR2 YFSETQ. This CDR3 region has 14 residues. Trimming pared 0 bases from V and 3 bases from J, leaving 9 bases between. The CDR3 region is CASSLEGEDTEAFF. Written as DNA, the CDR3 is TGCGCCAGCAGCTTGGAGGGGGAGGACACTGAAGCTTTCTTT. Looking up the rest from reference TRBV5-1 and TRBJ1-1 gives the full variable domain: KAGVTQTPRYLIKTRGQQVTLSCSPISGHRSVSWYQQTPGQGLQFLFEYFSETQRNKGNFPGRFSGRQFSNSRSEMNVSTLELGDSALYLCASSLEGEDTEAFFGQGTRLTVV.

The chain employs TRBV5-1 and TRBJ2-3, with 10 nucleotides matching TRBD2. This CDR3 is 16 amino acids long. The germline gives CDR1 SGHRS, CDR2 YFSETQ. The trim removed 3 bases at V and 5 bases at J, leaving 9 bases unmatched. The CDR3 is CASSSGTSASVDTQYF. DNA of the CDR3: TGCGCCAGCAGCTCCGGGACTAGCGCCTCGGTAGATACGCAGTATTTT.

The chain links TRBV1 to TRBJ2-1; the table calls TRBD2, which could not be checked here. TRBV1 is a recognized pseudogene. This CDR3 is built from 15 residues. The CDR3, as DNA: TGCACCAGCAGCCACAGGGGCGGGAGGGGAAATGAGCAGTTCTTC. Amino acids: CTSSHRGGRGNEQFF.

This clone was counted a single time. V usage is TRBV9 and J usage is TRBJ2-5, with 9 nucleotides matching TRBD2. CDR1 SGDLS and CDR2 YYNGEE come from the germline V gene. After removal of 0 bases from V and 1 base from J, the junction contained 4 bases not matched to a gene. The CDR3 has 16 amino acids. The DNA of the CDR3 is TGTGCCAGCAGCGTAGTAGATAGCGGGAGCCAAGAGACCCAGTACTTC. The encoded protein is CASSVVDSGSQETQYF.

With regard to this clone: This specimen includes other DNA sequences encoding the same CDR3. The chain links TRBV19 to TRBJ2-1, with a weak D call TRBD2 (6 bases). V was cut by 6 bases and J by 2 bases, with 14 bases left in between. Germline values: CDR1 LNHDA, CDR2 SQIVND (reference sequence). This CDR3 is built from 15 residues. The CDR3 spells CASSTTSGAYNEQFF. Written as DNA, the CDR3 is TGTGCCAGTAGCACCACCTCGGGAGCCTACAATGAGCAGTTCTTC.

Comments on this clone: Other DNA sequences in this specimen translate into the identical CDR3. The V call is TRBV18, the J call TRBJ2-7, with TRBD1 identical over 8 bases. CDR1 is KGHSH and CDR2 is LQKENI in the germline V gene. The CDR3 is 15 residues long. Unmatched junction bases numbered 7, after V lost 3 bases and J lost 3 bases. The CDR3 sequence: CASSPGTGGDYEQYF. CDR3 sequence (DNA): TGTGCCAGCTCACCGGGGACAGGAGGCGACTACGAGCAGTACTTC.

Only a few counts were recorded for this clone. In the same sample, other DNA sequences code for this CDR3. The V and J genes are TRBV18 and TRBJ1-1; D is undetermined. This CDR3 has 14 residues. The germline V and J ends were trimmed by 3 bases and 1 base, with 9 bases remaining between them. Germline V gene sequence: CDR1 KGHSH, CDR2 LQKENI. The CDR3 DNA follows: TGTGCCAGCTCACCCCTCCAAGGGAACACTGAAGCTTTCTTT. It specifies CASSPLQGNTEAFF.

The CDR3 DNA reads TGTGCCAGCAGCTGGACAGAGTCTGGAAACACCATATATTTT. Translating it yields CASSWTESGNTIYF. The V call is TRBV13, the J call TRBJ1-3; D is possibly TRBD1 (6 bases). This CDR3 is 14 amino acids long. Germline V CDR1 and CDR2: PRHDT, FYEKMQ (reference sequence). V was clipped by 4 bases and J by 1 base, with 8 bases between them.

This chain joins TRBV18 and TRBJ2-1; 15 nucleotides line up with TRBD2. CDR3 length: 13 amino acids. Germline assignment: CDR1 KGHSH and CDR2 LQKENI. V shed 8 bases, J shed 9 bases, and the junction held 2 bases outside the gene matches. The CDR3, as DNA: TGTGCCAGCCGGACTAGCGGGAGGGGTGAGCAGTTCTTC. This encodes CASRTSGRGEQFF.

This clone was counted between two and nine times. The rearrangement uses TRBV7-2 and TRBJ1-5, with a weak D call TRBD1 (6 bases). V was clipped by 3 bases and J by 5 bases, with 14 bases between them. Germline CDR1 is SGHTA and CDR2 is FQGNSA. The CDR3 consists of 15 residues. The CDR3 protein is CASSLLSGADQPQHF. In nucleotides, the CDR3 is TGTGCCAGCAGCTTGTTGTCAGGGGCCGATCAGCCCCAGCATTTT.

CDR3 loop: CASRHIPLAGERRRNDEQFF. The CDR3 DNA reads TGCGCCAGCAGACACATACCTCTAGCGGGAGAGCGGAGACGAAACGATGAGCAGTTCTTC. V is TRBV5-1 and J is TRBJ2-1; TRBD2 matches at 10 bases. Trimming took 5 bases from V and 8 from J; bases not matched to a gene: 25. The length of the CDR3 is 20 residues. Germline CDR1 is SGHRS and CDR2 is YFSETQ.

This clone came up once. The genes are TRBV7-9 and TRBJ2-7; D unresolved. This CDR3 has 12 amino acids. The germline V gene has CDR1 SEHNR and CDR2 FQNEAQ (reference sequence). V was trimmed by 4 bases and J by 3 bases, leaving 7 bases between them. CDR3 region: CASSYADYEQYF. Written as DNA, the CDR3 is TGTGCCAGCAGCTACGCGGACTACGAGCAGTACTTC.

The CDR3 region has the DNA TGTGCCAGCAGCCCCTCATCAGCCTACAATGAGCAGTTCTTC. Amino acids: CASSPSSAYNEQFF. This chain uses TRBV7-3 with TRBJ2-1; D gene uncertain. CDR3 size: 14 residues. Germline CDR1 and CDR2: SGHTA and FQGTGA. The ends were cut back, 5 bases at V and 2 bases at J, with 10 bases in the middle.

V gene TRBV10-3 combines with J gene TRBJ2-1, with TRBD2 identical over 12 bases. Germline V gene data show CDR1 as ENHRY and CDR2 as SYGVKD. V gave up 6 bases and J gave up 9 bases; unmatched junction bases: 9. This CDR3 contains 15 residues. This chain's CDR3 is CAISSPSGRASEQFF. The DNA of the CDR3 is TGTGCCATCAGCTCCCCTAGCGGGAGGGCCAGTGAGCAGTTCTTC.

The chain has TRBV10-3 and TRBJ2-5; 7 nucleotides line up with TRBD1. This CDR3 is built from 15 residues. Germline CDR1 reads ENHRY; CDR2 reads SYGVKD. The ends lost 0 bases at V and 2 bases at J; junction bases unmatched: 3. As DNA, the CDR3 is TGTGCCATCAGTGAGTCGGGACAGCCACAAGAGACCCAGTACTTC. Translating it yields CAISESGQPQETQYF.

The rearrangement uses TRBV5-1 and TRBJ2-3; D not resolved. Per germline, CDR1 SGHRS and CDR2 YFSETQ. V lost 1 base to trimming and J lost 3 bases, with 12 bases between them. The CDR3 has 15 residues. CDR3 sequence reads: CASSLSPESTDTQYF. The CDR3 DNA is TGCGCCAGCAGCTTGTCCCCCGAGAGTACAGATACGCAGTATTTT.

This chain uses TRBV11-2 with TRBJ2-7; TRBD1 matches 11 bases. CDR3 length: 14 amino acids. Germline CDR1 is SGHAT and CDR2 is FQNNGV. With V trimmed by 2 bases and J by 7 bases, 4 bases remained unmatched. The CDR3 coding sequence is TGTGCCAGCAGCTTAAGGGACAGGGGGTATGAGCAGTACTTC. Translated: CASSLRDRGYEQYF.

This sequence joins TRBV2 and TRBJ2-5; 8 nucleotides agree with TRBD2. The CDR3 extends over 15 amino acids. Germline V gives CDR1 SNHLY, CDR2 FYNNEI. V lost 9 bases and J lost 0; bases outside the gene matches: 9. The CDR3 loop reads CASIRTGGNQETQYF. The CDR3 DNA reads TGTGCCAGTATCAGGACGGGAGGGAACCAAGAGACCCAGTACTTC.

V gene TRBV12-5 combines with J gene TRBJ1-2, with D maybe TRBD1 (6 bases). V was trimmed by 0 bases and J by 8 bases, leaving 13 bases between them. There are 14 residues in the CDR3. CDR1 and CDR2 (germline): LGHNT, FRNRAP. The CDR3, as DNA: TGTGCTAGTGGTTTGGTATCCGGGGGCGACGGCTACACCTTC. This translates into CASGLVSGGDGYTF.

This chain links TRBV9 with TRBJ1-1, with D hard to call. There are 20 residues in the CDR3. CDR1 and CDR2 from the germline V gene are SGDLS and YYNGEE. V lost 0 bases and J 1 base, leaving 25 bases between the germline ends. CDR3 in DNA: TGTGCCAGCAGCGTAGCTACGGTAAGATCCCCCAGAGGAAGGAACACTGAAGCTTTCTTT. Its protein product is CASSVATVRSPRGRNTEAFF.

J is TRBJ2-1 and V is TRBV28; perhaps TRBD2 as D (6 bases). CDR1 is MDHEN, CDR2 SYDVKM, per germline. This CDR3 contains 13 residues. V was clipped by 6 bases and J by 9 bases, with 15 bases between them. The CDR3 sequence is CASRVGGRTEQFF. The CDR3 coding sequence is TGTGCCAGCAGGGTAGGAGGGCGTACTGAGCAGTTCTTC. The variable domain in full, with the rest retrieved from reference TRBV28 and TRBJ2-1, is DVKVTQSSRYLVKRTGEKVFLECVQDMDHENMFWYRQDPGLGLRLIYFSYDVKMKEKGDIPEGYSVSREKKERFSLILESASTNQTSMYLCASRVGGRTEQFFGPGTRLTVL.

The J gene is TRBJ2-7, the V gene TRBV5-1; 8 bases align to TRBD1. The length of the CDR3 is 14 residues. The ends lost 3 bases at V and 5 bases at J; junction bases unmatched: 7. CDR1 SGHRS and CDR2 YFSETQ come from the germline V gene. DNA for the CDR3: TGCGCCAGCAGCTACCAGACAGGGGACGACGAGCAGTACTTC. This gives the protein CASSYQTGDDEQYF.

A remark on this clone: The same CDR3 also results from other DNA sequences found in this sample. The chain links TRBV19 to TRBJ1-2; D call uncertain. The germline V gene encodes CDR1 LNHDA and CDR2 SQIVND (reference sequence). The CDR3 consists of 12 residues. V was shortened by 3 bases and J by 5 bases, with 7 bases between the two germline ends. CDR3 sequence reads: CASSIEGYGYTF. CDR3 sequence (DNA): TGTGCCAGTAGTATCGAAGGGTATGGCTACACCTTC.

The chain combines TRBV27 with TRBJ2-7; 13 bases align to TRBD2. Trimming at V came to 4 bases and at J to 5 bases, leaving 11 bases not matched to a gene. The CDR3 totals 17 residues. Germline V lookup: CDR1 MNHEY, CDR2 SMNVEV (reference sequence). The CDR3 region is CASSYAPGLAGDHEQYF. Written as DNA, the CDR3 is TGTGCCAGCAGTTACGCGCCCGGACTAGCGGGAGACCACGAGCAGTACTTC.

The chain has TRBV30 and TRBJ1-2; D gene uncertain. V was pared by 3 bases and J by 6 bases, with 11 bases between. The CDR3 sequence is 12 residues long. In germline, CDR1 is GTSNPN, CDR2 SVGIG (reference sequence). DNA of the CDR3: TGTGCCTGGAGACCCGGATTGGATGGCTACACCTTC. The encoded protein is CAWRPGLDGYTF.

This clone appeared a single time. DNA of the CDR3: TGTGCCAGTAGTAGCCGGGACAGGGGAGTAACTGAAGCTTTCTTT. Its translation: CASSSRDRGVTEAFF. J is TRBJ1-1 and V is TRBV19; 10 bases agree with TRBD1. This CDR3 is 15 amino acids long. J gave up 5 bases and V 4 bases, and 7 bases lay outside the gene matches. Germline assignment: CDR1 LNHDA and CDR2 SQIVND (reference sequence). Using reference TRBV19 and TRBJ1-1 for the parts outside the CDR3, the full variable domain is DGGITQSPKYLFRKEGQNVTLSCEQNLNHDAMYWYRQDPGQGLRLIYYSQIVNDFQKGDIAEGYSVSREKKESFPLTVTSAQKNPTAFYLCASSSRDRGVTEAFFGQGTRLTVV.

V usage is TRBV30 and J usage is TRBJ2-7, with 10 nucleotides matching TRBD1. CDR1 GTSNPN and CDR2 SVGIG come from the germline V gene (reference sequence). This CDR3 spans 14 amino acids. After removal of 3 bases from V and 2 bases from J, the junction contained 4 bases not matched to a gene. In nucleotides, the CDR3 is TGTGCCTGGAGAGGACAGGGGGGCCCCTACGAGCAGTACTTC. Amino acid sequence: CAWRGQGGPYEQYF.